Detailed here is one T cell receptor (beta chain). The data originate from a study of blood T cell repertoires in COVID-19. Study-level background: COVID-19 samples collected from the United States, Italy and Spain covered acute and convalescent phases. Nucleic acid was either cDNA or gDNA, and it came from T cells, B-cell-depleted T cells, or PBMCs.

As handled by the study authors: Researchers report that nucleated cell counts were estimated from reference gene primer amplification. Some clones are missing from TCRdb's copy, which holds only in-frame ones; the method was immunoSEQ multiplex PCR. V, J and clone size are taken as reported in that table, and D and trimming were inferred from the DNA itself. The repertoire consists of roughly 150,000 clones, with 70% to 90% occurring once and the leading ten covering roughly 11%. The clonotype originates from a woman aged 80 or over with acute or convalescent COVID-19. What was sequenced was peripheral blood.

CDR3 in DNA: TGTGCCAGTAGTATTGCGACAGGGGGCTCCTACGAGCAGTACTTC. Residues: CASSIATGGSYEQYF. The chain combines TRBV19 with TRBJ2-7; 9 bases are a match to TRBD1. The CDR3 spans 15 residues. The J segment lost 0 bases and the V segment lost 3 bases, leaving 3 bases of the junction unmatched. The germline CDR1 and CDR2 sequences are LNHDA and SQIVND (reference sequence).